Below are 17 T cell receptor beta chains sequenced from a single sample in a study of OX40 agonist ivuxolimab in advanced cancers. TCRdb keeps only in-frame clones here, not all; method: immunoSEQ multiplex PCR. Of tens of thousands of clones in the sample, about 89% were seen once. The specimen was CD4+ or CD8+ T cells sorted from blood, collected in a trial of the OX40 agonist ivuxolimab. The source of these receptors is an adult with an advanced solid tumor such as melanoma, head and neck, liver or kidney cancer.

The rearrangement links TRBV5-1 to TRBJ2-1, with a possible D match to TRBD2 (5 bases). This CDR3 has 14 residues. CDR1 and CDR2 (germline): SGHRS, YFSETQ. The V end was cut by 1 base, the J end by 8 bases, with 13 bases between. CDR3 in amino acids: CASSLFGADDEQFF. The CDR3 DNA is TGCGCCAGCAGCTTGTTCGGAGCGGACGATGAGCAGTTCTTC.

This sequence joins TRBV11-2 and TRBJ1-2; D perhaps matches TRBD1 (5 bases). This CDR3 is 15 amino acids long. Germline V gives CDR1 SGHAT, CDR2 FQNNGV. V was pared by 8 bases and J by 4 bases, with 20 bases between. Here the CDR3 reads CASSHDGGRVYGYTF. As DNA, the CDR3 is TGTGCCAGCTCACATGATGGGGGTAGGGTCTATGGCTACACCTTC.

V usage is TRBV6-6 and J usage is TRBJ2-1, with TRBD2 identical over 12 bases. V gave up 4 bases and J gave up 6 bases; unmatched junction bases: 4. CDR3 length: 15 amino acids. Germline V CDR1 and CDR2: MNHNY, SVGAGI (reference sequence). Here the CDR3 DNA reads TGTGCCAGCAGTTCCCAGACTAGCGGGAGCAATGAGCAGTTCTTC. It codes for CASSSQTSGSNEQFF.

J is TRBJ1-1 and V is TRBV29-1; the D is unclear. V dropped 4 bases and J dropped 7 bases, with 10 bases sitting between them. The CDR3 is made up of 11 amino acids. Germline assignment: CDR1 SQVTM and CDR2 ANQGSEA. CDR3 in amino acids: CSVGGGGEAFF. The DNA of the CDR3 is TGCAGCGTTGGAGGAGGCGGTGAAGCTTTCTTT.

The J gene is TRBJ2-3, the V gene TRBV9, with 13 nucleotides matching TRBD2. This CDR3 region has 17 residues. Unmatched junction bases numbered 7, after V lost 4 bases and J lost 2 bases. CDR1 is SGDLS and CDR2 is YYNGEE in the germline V gene. In DNA, the CDR3 is TGTGCCAGCAGCTCCTCGGGACTAGCGGGACCCACAGATACGCAGTATTTT. As protein: CASSSSGLAGPTDTQYF.

The genes are TRBV21-1 and TRBJ1-5; TRBD1, the table's D call, lacks a check against the DNA. TRBV21-1 is a recognized pseudogene. This CDR3 spans 12 amino acids. Here the CDR3 reads CASRDNNQPQHF. CDR3 DNA: TGTGCCAGCAGGGACAACAATCAGCCCCAGCATTTT.

This sequence joins TRBV10-3 and TRBJ1-2, with a possible D match to TRBD1 (5 bases). The germline V and J ends were trimmed by 9 bases and 4 bases, with 18 bases remaining between them. Germline V gives CDR1 ENHRY, CDR2 SYGVKD. CDR3 length: 14 residues. CDR3 sequence reads: CAIRPGQGVYGYTF. The CDR3 region has the DNA TGTGCCATTCGCCCCGGGCAGGGCGTCTATGGCTACACCTTC.

V gene TRBV4-1 combines with J gene TRBJ2-7, with D unclear. Germline CDR1 is MGHRA and CDR2 is YSYEKL. V lost 1 base to trimming and J lost 5 bases, with 12 bases between them. This CDR3 region has 14 residues. CDR3 DNA sequence: TGCGCCAGCAGCCAAGTTTTTAAAGTTAACGAGCAGTACTTC. Translation: CASSQVFKVNEQYF.

The chain has TRBV5-6 and TRBJ2-1; D unresolved. CDR3 length: 14 residues. Germline CDR1 and CDR2: SGHDT and YYEEEE. Trimming removed 3 bases from V and 8 bases from J, with 15 bases in between. The CDR3 protein is CASSWGLIPDEQFF. The CDR3 coding sequence is TGTGCCAGCAGCTGGGGATTAATCCCGGATGAGCAGTTCTTC.

The chain has TRBV28 and TRBJ2-5; possibly TRBD2 for D (5 bases). Germline-derived CDR1 and CDR2 are MDHEN and SYDVKM. The germline V and J ends were trimmed by 3 bases and 4 bases, with 9 bases remaining between them. This CDR3 is built from 13 residues. This CDR3 is CASSLRVGETQYF. The CDR3 DNA sequence: TGTGCCAGCAGTTTGAGGGTGGGAGAGACCCAGTACTTC.

The V call is TRBV4-1, the J call TRBJ2-7, with 11 bases lining up with TRBD2. This CDR3 has 15 amino acids. Germline V gene sequence: CDR1 MGHRA, CDR2 YSYEKL. J was trimmed by 5 bases and V by 6 bases; bases with no gene match: 9. DNA for the CDR3: TGCGCCAGCAGTTACACTAGCGGGAGACAAGACGAGCAGTACTTC. Translating it yields CASSYTSGRQDEQYF.

Remarks on this clone: The junction departs from germline at one end; a sequencing error may be responsible. The genes are TRBV5-1 and TRBJ1-1; 9 positions match TRBD1. The CDR3 runs to 16 residues. The V gene's germline CDR1 is SGHRS and CDR2 YFSETQ. The CDR3 nucleotides are TGCGCCAGCAGCACGGACCCGGGGACAGGGAACGCTGAAGCTTTCTTT. The encoded protein is CASSTDPGTGNAEAFF.

This chain joins TRBV27 and TRBJ2-7; TRBD2 matches at 15 bases. V shed 8 bases and J 3 bases; nucleotides not matched to a gene: 14. The germline CDR1 and CDR2 sequences are MNHEY and SMNVEV (reference sequence). The CDR3 totals 18 residues. Here the CDR3 DNA reads TGTGCCAGCTCCTTAAGGGGACCGGGACTAGCGGGGGGCTACGAGCAGTACTTC. Encoded protein: CASSLRGPGLAGGYEQYF.

The J gene is TRBJ2-1, the V gene TRBV7-9, with TRBD1 matching 7 bases. Germline V gene sequence: CDR1 SEHNR, CDR2 FQNEAQ (reference sequence). The V and J ends lost 4 bases and 9 bases, in that order; junction bases with no gene match: 15. The CDR3 contains 16 residues. The CDR3 DNA reads as TGTGCCAGCAGCTCGAGCAGAAGCACAGGGGCGCCTGAGCAGTTCTTC. It is translated as CASSSSRSTGAPEQFF.

The rearrangement uses TRBV30 and TRBJ1-3; 8 bases are a match to TRBD1. J lost 3 bases, V lost 3 bases, and 10 bases had no gene match. CDR1 is GTSNPN and CDR2 is SVGIG in the germline V gene (reference sequence). This CDR3 comprises 16 residues. The CDR3 sequence is CAWSAPGQAGGNTIYF. The CDR3 DNA reads as TGTGCCTGGAGCGCGCCGGGACAGGCTGGTGGAAACACCATATATTTT.

This chain links TRBV11-1 with TRBJ2-7; D call uncertain. Trimming took off 1 base at V and 1 base at J, with 5 bases between the two ends. Germline V gene lookup returns CDR1 SGHAT and CDR2 FQDESV (reference sequence). This CDR3 is built from 13 residues. CDR3 bases: TGTGCCAGCAGCTTAGGAGTGTCCTACGAGCAGTACTTC. Translated, it gives CASSLGVSYEQYF.

This clone was recorded once. The V gene is TRBV5-4, the J gene TRBJ2-3; D gene uncertain. V lost 3 bases, J lost 2 bases, and 7 bases lay in between. The CDR3 runs to 13 residues. Germline CDR1 is SGHNT and CDR2 is YYREEE (reference sequence). Written as DNA, the CDR3 is TGTGCCAGCAGCTCCACCCCCACAGATACGCAGTATTTT. It specifies CASSSTPTDTQYF. Complete variable domain (other parts from reference TRBV5-4 and TRBJ2-3): ETGVTQSPTHLIKTRGQQVTLRCSSQSGHNTVSWYQQALGQGPQFIFQYYREEENGRGNFPPRFSGLQFPNYSSELNVNALELDDSALYLCASSSTPTDTQYFGPGTRLTVL.